The sequence of this T cell receptor (beta chain) was determined in a study of OX40 agonist ivuxolimab in advanced cancers. At the level of the study: Eligibility rules accepted prior anti-PD-1, anti-PD-L1 or anti-CTLA-4 therapy, and roughly 40% had some.

The CDR3 runs to 14 residues. V dropped 4 bases and J dropped 2 bases, with 12 bases sitting between them. Germline CDR1 and CDR2: SGDLS and YYNGEE. Clones were sequenced by immunoSEQ multiplex PCR, and TCRdb holds only the in-frame ones, with some missing. The table lists 45,000 to 65,000 clones, more than 75% of them singletons. Study-wide points: No antigen was identified for the clonally expanded peripheral T cells.

Points on this clone: What it binds is not known.

This chain uses TRBV9 with TRBJ1-1, with D tentatively TRBD1 (6 bases). This clonotype originated in an adult with an advanced solid tumor such as melanoma, head and neck, liver or kidney cancer. Sequenced material: CD4+ or CD8+ T cells sorted from blood, taken in a trial of the OX40 agonist ivuxolimab. CDR3 sequence (DNA): TGTGCCAGCAGCTATGGGACACCTAACACTGAAGCTTTCTTT. It encodes CASSYGTPNTEAFF. Combining the CDR3 with reference TRBV9 and TRBJ1-1 gives the whole variable domain DSGVTQTPKHLITATGQRVTLRCSPRSGDLSVYWYQQSLDQGLQFLIQYYNGEERAKGNILERFSAQQFPDLHSELNLSSLELGDSALYFCASSYGTPNTEAFFGQGTRLTVV.